The clone carrying this T cell receptor (beta chain) appeared a few times. Its specificity is not known. These data belong to a study of T cell repertoires and HLA-DP antigens. At the level of the study: CD4+ T cells were cocultured with HeLa cells expressing HLA-DP. Whole-study findings and limits: Against one allele, clones undetected before culture averaged about 35%; against the other, roughly 51%. Sorted CD137+ cells had clonality 0.3 to 0.45 against both alloantigens, versus 0.03 to 0.05 pre-culture.

Trimming took 7 bases from V and 1 from J, leaving 7 bases between them. The CDR3 is made up of 12 amino acids. CDR1 and CDR2 from the germline V gene are MDHEN and SYDVKM. Profiling relied on immunoSEQ multiplex PCR, and the TCRdb table lists in-frame clones only, not all of them. The profile shows some 89,000 clones, around nine tenths of them singletons. Sequences were obtained from CD4+ T cells from PBMCs. This receptor was obtained from a man in his forties or fifties in good health and CMV-seronegative. The chain has TRBV28 and TRBJ1-1, with D hard to call. The CDR3 is CASTIPNTEAFF. The CDR3 DNA is TGTGCCAGCACCATCCCGAACACTGAAGCTTTCTTT.